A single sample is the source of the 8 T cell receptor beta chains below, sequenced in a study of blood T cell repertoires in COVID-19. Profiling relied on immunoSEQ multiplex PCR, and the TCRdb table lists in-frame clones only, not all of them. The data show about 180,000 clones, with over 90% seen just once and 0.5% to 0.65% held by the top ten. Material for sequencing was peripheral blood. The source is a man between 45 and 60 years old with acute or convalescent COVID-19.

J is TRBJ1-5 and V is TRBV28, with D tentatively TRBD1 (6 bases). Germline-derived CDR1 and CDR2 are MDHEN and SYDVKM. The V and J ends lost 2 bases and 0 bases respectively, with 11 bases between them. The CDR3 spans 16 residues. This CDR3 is CASSLVTGSSNQPQHF. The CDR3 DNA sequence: TGTGCCAGCAGTTTAGTTACAGGGTCTAGCAATCAGCCCCAGCATTTT. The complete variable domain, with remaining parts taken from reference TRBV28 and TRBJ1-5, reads DVKVTQSSRYLVKRTGEKVFLECVQDMDHENMFWYRQDPGLGLRLIYFSYDVKMKEKGDIPEGYSVSREKKERFSLILESASTNQTSMYLCASSLVTGSSNQPQHFGDGTRLSIL.

CDR3 sequence: CAWSGYNRVSEQYV. Written as DNA, the CDR3 is TGTGCCTGGAGTGGGTATAACAGGGTAAGCGAGCAGTACGTC. The chain has TRBV30 and TRBJ2-7, with D possibly TRBD1 on 6 matching bases. Germline loops: CDR1 GTSNPN, CDR2 SVGIG (reference sequence). Trimming pared 1 base from V and 6 bases from J, leaving 16 bases between. CDR3 size: 14 residues.

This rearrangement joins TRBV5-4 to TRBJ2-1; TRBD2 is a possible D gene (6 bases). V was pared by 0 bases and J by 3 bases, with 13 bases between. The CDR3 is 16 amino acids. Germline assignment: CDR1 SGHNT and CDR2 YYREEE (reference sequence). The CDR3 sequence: CASSLAGDGGYNEQFF. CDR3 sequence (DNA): TGTGCCAGCAGCTTGGCCGGTGACGGGGGCTACAATGAGCAGTTCTTC.

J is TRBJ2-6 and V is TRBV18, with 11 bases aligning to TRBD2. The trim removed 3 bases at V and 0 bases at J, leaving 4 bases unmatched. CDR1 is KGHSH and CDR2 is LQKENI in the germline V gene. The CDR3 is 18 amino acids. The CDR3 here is CASSPTSGASSGANVLTF. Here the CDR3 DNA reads TGTGCCAGCTCACCGACTAGCGGGGCAAGCTCTGGGGCCAACGTCCTGACTTTC. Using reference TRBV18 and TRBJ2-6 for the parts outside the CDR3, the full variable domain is NAGVMQNPRHLVRRRGQEARLRCSPMKGHSHVYWYRQLPEEGLKFMVYLQKENIIDESGMPKERFSAEFPKEGPSILRIQQVVRGDSAAYFCASSPTSGASSGANVLTFGAGSRLTVL.

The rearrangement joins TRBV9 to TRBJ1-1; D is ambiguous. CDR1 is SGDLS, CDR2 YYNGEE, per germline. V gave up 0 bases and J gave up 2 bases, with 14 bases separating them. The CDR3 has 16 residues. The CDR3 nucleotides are TGTGCCAGCAGCGTAGATAGAGTCTCGAGAAACACTGAAGCTTTCTTT. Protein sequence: CASSVDRVSRNTEAFF. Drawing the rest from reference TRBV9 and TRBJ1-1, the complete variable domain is DSGVTQTPKHLITATGQRVTLRCSPRSGDLSVYWYQQSLDQGLQFLIQYYNGEERAKGNILERFSAQQFPDLHSELNLSSLELGDSALYFCASSVDRVSRNTEAFFGQGTRLTVV.

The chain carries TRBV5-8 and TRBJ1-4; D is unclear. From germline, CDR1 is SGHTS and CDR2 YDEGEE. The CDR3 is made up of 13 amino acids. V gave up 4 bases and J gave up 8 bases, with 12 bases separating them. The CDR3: CASSPGSMEKLFF. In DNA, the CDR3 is TGTGCCAGCAGCCCTGGTAGTATGGAAAAACTGTTTTTT. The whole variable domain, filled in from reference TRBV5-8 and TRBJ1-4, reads EAGVTQSPTHLIKTRGQQATLRCSPISGHTSVYWYQQALGLGLQFLLWYDEGEERNRGNFPPRFSGRQFPNYSSELNVNALELEDSALYLCASSPGSMEKLFFGSGTQLSVL.

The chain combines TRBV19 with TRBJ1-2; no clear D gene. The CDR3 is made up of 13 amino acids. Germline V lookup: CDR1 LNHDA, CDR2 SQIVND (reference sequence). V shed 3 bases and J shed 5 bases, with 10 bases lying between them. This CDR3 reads CASSIGDKYGYTF. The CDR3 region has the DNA TGTGCCAGTAGTATCGGGGATAAATATGGCTACACCTTC.

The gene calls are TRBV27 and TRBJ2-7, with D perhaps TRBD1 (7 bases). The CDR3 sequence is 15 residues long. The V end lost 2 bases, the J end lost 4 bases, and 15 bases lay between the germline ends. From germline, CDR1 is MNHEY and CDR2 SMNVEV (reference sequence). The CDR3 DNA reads TGTGCCAGCAGTTTAACCTCGACAGGGAGGTACGAGCAGTACTTC. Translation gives CASSLTSTGRYEQYF.